This entry lists 30 T cell receptor beta chains sequenced from one sample in a study of cytomegalovirus exposure and HLA in healthy donors. Vbeta (60) and Jbeta (13) primers were used in the PCR. The data were produced by immunoSEQ multiplex PCR, yet TCRdb's version contains in-frame clones alone and is incomplete. The sample includes roughly 90,000 clones, around 70% of them seen just once. Sequencing used PBMCs. The receptors stem from a man between 25 and 39 years old in good health and CMV-seropositive.

The chain joins TRBV28 to TRBJ1-4; tentative D call: TRBD1 (6 bases). Germline V gene data show CDR1 as MDHEN and CDR2 as SYDVKM. The CDR3 is 13 residues long. The V and J ends lost 8 bases and 4 bases respectively, with 11 bases between them. CDR3 sequence: CASGDIGNEKLFF. CDR3 DNA: TGTGCCAGCGGGGACATTGGTAATGAAAAACTGTTTTTT.

The genes are TRBV30 and TRBJ2-2, with a tentative D call TRBD1 (6 bases). This CDR3 is 15 amino acids long. Germline assignment: CDR1 GTSNPN and CDR2 SVGIG (reference sequence). The V end was cut by 1 base, the J end by 7 bases, with 16 bases between. The CDR3 spells CAWSGLGGIGGELFF. The DNA for the CDR3 is TGTGCCTGGAGTGGGTTAGGGGGTATTGGCGGGGAGCTGTTTTTT. The full variable domain, with the rest looked up from reference TRBV30 and TRBJ2-2, is SQTIHQWPATLVQPVGSPLSLECTVEGTSNPNLYWYRQAAGRGLQLLFYSVGIGQISSEVPQNLSASRPQDRQFILSSKKLLLSDSGFYLCAWSGLGGIGGELFFGEGSRLTVL.

The V gene is TRBV12-5, the J gene TRBJ1-5; 10 positions match TRBD1. This CDR3 region has 14 residues. V shed 5 bases, J shed 5 bases, and the junction held 3 bases outside the gene matches. Germline loops: CDR1 LGHNT, CDR2 FRNRAP. The CDR3 DNA reads as TGTGCTAGTGGTCCTGGACAGGGGGATCAGCCCCAGCATTTT. It yields the protein CASGPGQGDQPQHF.

V and J are TRBV7-9 and TRBJ2-3; D uncertain. This CDR3 comprises 15 residues. Germline values: CDR1 SEHNR, CDR2 FQNEAQ (reference sequence). V lost 1 base and J 3 bases, leaving 11 bases between the germline ends. The CDR3 here is CASSLGQTPTDTQYF. The DNA for the CDR3 is TGTGCCAGCAGCTTAGGGCAGACACCAACAGATACGCAGTATTTT.

V usage is TRBV5-1 and J usage is TRBJ2-2, with D tentatively TRBD2 (5 bases). V was clipped by 3 bases and J by 1 base, with 16 bases between them. The CDR3 extends over 17 amino acids. The germline V gene has CDR1 SGHRS and CDR2 YFSETQ. CDR3 region: CASSWVTSGQNTGELFF. The CDR3 coding sequence is TGCGCCAGCAGCTGGGTGACCAGCGGCCAGAACACCGGGGAGCTGTTTTTT. The whole variable domain, filled in from reference TRBV5-1 and TRBJ2-2, reads KAGVTQTPRYLIKTRGQQVTLSCSPISGHRSVSWYQQTPGQGLQFLFEYFSETQRNKGNFPGRFSGRQFSNSRSEMNVSTLELGDSALYLCASSWVTSGQNTGELFFGEGSRLTVL.

The chain couples TRBV7-8 to TRBJ2-1; D might be TRBD2 (6 bases). The CDR3 has 16 amino acids. V lost 0 bases and J 7 bases, leaving 16 bases between the germline ends. Germline lookup yields CDR1 SGHVS and CDR2 FQNEAQ. The CDR3 coding sequence is TGTGCCAGCAGCTTAGCGACCACGGGACTGAGGAATGAGCAGTTCTTC. This gives the protein CASSLATTGLRNEQFF. The full variable domain, with the rest looked up from reference TRBV7-8 and TRBJ2-1, is GAGVSQSPRYKVAKRGQDVALRCDPISGHVSLFWYQQALGQGPEFLTYFQNEAQLDKSGLPSDRFFAERPEGSVSTLKIQRTQQEDSAVYLCASSLATTGLRNEQFFGPGTRLTVL.

This sequence joins TRBV28 and TRBJ1-6; 7 bases are a match to TRBD1. Germline V CDR1 and CDR2: MDHEN, SYDVKM. V dropped 7 bases and J dropped 8; count of bases not matched to a gene: 11. CDR3 size: 15 residues. CDR3 sequence reads: CASNPPDRAHSPLHF. In DNA form, the CDR3 reads TGTGCCAGCAACCCTCCCGACAGGGCCCATTCACCCCTCCACTTT.

The CDR3 sequence is CASSLRGRAGGSYNEQFF. The CDR3 DNA sequence: TGTGCCAGCAGCCTGAGGGGCAGGGCGGGAGGTTCCTACAATGAGCAGTTCTTC. The chain uses TRBV7-9 and TRBJ2-1; 8 nucleotides align to TRBD2. The CDR3 length is 18 residues. The germline V gene encodes CDR1 SEHNR and CDR2 FQNEAQ (reference sequence). Germline trimming cut 5 bases from V and 1 base from J; bases unmatched to any gene: 13.

The J gene is TRBJ1-5, the V gene TRBV5-4; tentatively, D is TRBD1 (6 bases). Trimming left V 5 bases short and J 4 bases short, with 16 bases between. The CDR3 is made up of 15 amino acids. Per the germline V gene, CDR1 is SGHNT and CDR2 is YYREEE (reference sequence). Written as DNA, the CDR3 is TGTGCCAGCAGTTTCGGGGGGGCGGGGAATCAGCCCCAGCATTTT. Protein sequence: CASSFGGAGNQPQHF.

This clone has only one observation. V and J are TRBV4-2 and TRBJ1-4, with 10 bases matching TRBD1. Germline V CDR1 and CDR2: LGHNA, YNFKEQ. This CDR3 comprises 16 residues. The J segment lost 6 bases and the V segment lost 1 base, leaving 5 bases of the junction unmatched. The CDR3 is CASSQGTGTGDEKLFF. Written as DNA, the CDR3 is TGTGCCAGCAGCCAAGGTACCGGGACAGGGGATGAAAAACTGTTTTTT.

This clone has a handful of counts. The chain is built from TRBV4-1 and TRBJ1-4; 7 positions agree with TRBD1. The J segment lost 3 bases and the V segment lost 3 bases, leaving 4 bases of the junction unmatched. Germline values: CDR1 MGHRA, CDR2 YSYEKL. The CDR3 has 15 amino acids. DNA for the CDR3: TGCGCCAGCAGCCACTCCGGGACAGCTAATGAAAAACTGTTTTTT. Translated: CASSHSGTANEKLFF.

In this sample, this clone turned up a few times. The chain combines TRBV2 with TRBJ1-4; 9 nucleotides align to TRBD1. CDR3 length equals 14 residues. After removal of 5 bases from V and 5 bases from J, the junction contained 3 bases not matched to a gene. Germline V CDR1 and CDR2: SNHLY, FYNNEI. The CDR3: CASSTGTGNEKLFF. CDR3 nucleotides: TGTGCCAGCAGTACCGGGACAGGGAATGAAAAACTGTTTTTT.

The chain uses TRBV27 and TRBJ2-3; the match to TRBD2 covers 7 bases. Germline assignment: CDR1 MNHEY and CDR2 SMNVEV (reference sequence). The V segment lost 4 bases and the J segment 7 bases; nucleotides outside the gene matches: 17. This CDR3 contains 17 residues. The CDR3 bases are TGTGCCAGCAGTTATTACAGAGAGGGCGGGGGTAAGAATACGCAGTATTTT. Protein product: CASSYYREGGGKNTQYF.

On this clone: Its ends do not fully match the called genes, so a read error is possible. V gene TRBV7-9 combines with J gene TRBJ1-5, with a tentative D call TRBD1 (6 bases). In germline, CDR1 is SEHNR, CDR2 FQNEAQ (reference sequence). The length of the CDR3 is 15 residues. This CDR3 reads CASSLAGTLNQPQNF. CDR3 DNA sequence: TGTGCCAGCAGCTTAGCCGGGACACTCAATCAGCCCCAGAATTTT.

The V call is TRBV5-5, the J call TRBJ1-5; 9 positions match TRBD1. This CDR3 spans 15 amino acids. The V gene's germline CDR1 is SGHKS and CDR2 YYEKEE (reference sequence). The V gene end was trimmed by 9 bases and the J gene end by 3 bases; junction bases not matched to a gene: 10. For the CDR3, the DNA is TGTGCCATTACAACGGGACAGGGTGTCAATCAGCCCCAGCATTTT. Translation: CAITTGQGVNQPQHF.

V is TRBV19 and J is TRBJ2-1; D not resolved. Germline V gene data show CDR1 as LNHDA and CDR2 as SQIVND (reference sequence). Trimming stripped 5 bases from V and 7 bases from J, with 6 bases between. This CDR3 is 11 amino acids long. CDR3 sequence (DNA): TGTGCCAGTAGTCTGAGGAATGAGCAGTTCTTC. It specifies CASSLRNEQFF.

This clone was seen just once. The rearrangement links TRBV15 to TRBJ2-3; 10 nucleotides line up with TRBD2. This CDR3 contains 16 residues. Germline V CDR1 and CDR2: LNHNV, YYDKDF (reference sequence). V trimming: 1 base; J trimming: 5 bases; junction bases outside the gene matches: 6. CDR3 region: CATSRVGAGGEDTQYF. CDR3 in DNA: TGTGCCACCAGCAGAGTAGGAGCGGGGGGGGAAGATACGCAGTATTTT.

V usage is TRBV9 and J usage is TRBJ2-7, with D possibly matching TRBD1 (6 bases). Trimming removed 0 bases at V and 3 bases at J, with 13 bases between. The germline V gene encodes CDR1 SGDLS and CDR2 YYNGEE. The CDR3 sequence is 15 residues long. In DNA, the CDR3 is TGTGCCAGCAGCGTAGGTGGGGGCCAACACTACGAGCAGTACTTC. It specifies CASSVGGGQHYEQYF.

The sample holds a few counts of this clone. The gene calls are TRBV2 and TRBJ1-3; 10 nucleotides match TRBD1. The junction had 6 bases not matched to a gene; V was cut back by 6 bases and J by 4 bases. The germline V gene encodes CDR1 SNHLY and CDR2 FYNNEI. The CDR3 loop spans 15 amino acids. The CDR3 region is CASRGGTGDGNTIYF. The DNA for the CDR3 is TGTGCCAGCAGGGGGGGGACAGGGGACGGAAACACCATATATTTT. The full variable domain, with the rest looked up from reference TRBV2 and TRBJ1-3, is EPEVTQTPSHQVTQMGQEVILRCVPISNHLYFYWYRQILGQKVEFLVSFYNNEISEKSEIFDDQFSVERPDGSNFTLKIRSTKLEDSAMYFCASRGGTGDGNTIYFGEGSWLTVV.

V and J are TRBV5-1 and TRBJ2-2; TRBD1 might be the D (5 bases). From germline, CDR1 is SGHRS and CDR2 YFSETQ. V was shortened by 1 base and J by 3 bases, with 13 bases between the two germline ends. The CDR3 extends over 16 amino acids. Written as DNA, the CDR3 is TGCGCCAGCAGCTTGTCGATCCAACAGGACACCGGGGAGCTGTTTTTT. Its translation is CASSLSIQQDTGELFF.

This chain joins TRBV2 and TRBJ1-4; TRBD1 matches 9 bases. The CDR3 is made up of 16 amino acids. Per the germline V gene, CDR1 is SNHLY and CDR2 is FYNNEI. J gave up 3 bases and V 6 bases, and 8 bases lay outside the gene matches. DNA of the CDR3: TGTGCCAGCAGGCTTTCTCGACAGGGGGCTAATGAAAAACTGTTTTTT. Encoded protein: CASRLSRQGANEKLFF.

V usage is TRBV5-6 and J usage is TRBJ1-2; 8 nucleotides match TRBD1. The CDR3 length is 14 residues. CDR1 and CDR2 (germline): SGHDT, YYEEEE. The V gene end was trimmed by 7 bases and the J gene end by 6 bases; junction bases not matched to a gene: 11. The CDR3 DNA sequence: TGTGCCAGCGCCGAGACAGGGGAATCTGATGGCTACACCTTC. It yields the protein CASAETGESDGYTF.

This rearrangement joins TRBV27 to TRBJ2-1, with a tentative D call TRBD2 (5 bases). CDR3 length equals 18 residues. In germline, CDR1 is MNHEY, CDR2 SMNVEV (reference sequence). Trimming took 4 bases from V and 4 from J, leaving 23 bases between them. CDR3 amino acids: CASSWPALASRPYNEQFF. The CDR3 DNA is TGTGCCAGCAGTTGGCCTGCGCTCGCTAGCAGACCGTACAATGAGCAGTTCTTC.

This chain links TRBV5-1 with TRBJ1-2, with D perhaps matching TRBD1 (6 bases). The CDR3 is 16 amino acids. From germline, CDR1 is SGHRS and CDR2 YFSETQ. The V end lost 4 bases, the J end lost 2 bases, and 18 bases lay between the germline ends. For the CDR3, the DNA is TGCGCCAGCAGCCTGAGAGCGGGGGCAACCAACTATGGCTACACCTTC. Translated, it gives CASSLRAGATNYGYTF.

The chain links TRBV28 to TRBJ1-5; TRBD1 might be the D (5 bases). V was pared by 2 bases and J by 0 bases, with 17 bases between. The CDR3 loop spans 18 amino acids. Looked up from germline, CDR1 is MDHEN and CDR2 is SYDVKM. CDR3 sequence (DNA): TGTGCCAGCAGTTTAGGGCCTAGACAGCATCATAGCAATCAGCCCCAGCATTTT. Residues: CASSLGPRQHHSNQPQHF.

The V gene is TRBV7-6, the J gene TRBJ2-3, with D possibly matching TRBD1 (6 bases). The V end was cut by 2 bases, the J end by 0 bases, with 15 bases between. CDR3 length: 17 residues. Germline V CDR1 and CDR2: SGHVS, FNYEAQ. DNA of the CDR3: TGTGCCAGCAGCTTAATCCCCCAGGGGCAGAGCACAGATACGCAGTATTTT. Protein: CASSLIPQGQSTDTQYF.

This clone showed up just once. J is TRBJ2-5 and V is TRBV6-5; 8 positions agree with TRBD1. CDR3 length equals 15 residues. V gave up 7 bases and J gave up 5 bases; unmatched junction bases: 12. Looked up from germline, CDR1 is MNHEY and CDR2 is SVGAGI. This chain's CDR3 is CASKYSRQGSETQYF. The CDR3 DNA is TGTGCCAGCAAATATTCCCGACAGGGGTCTGAGACCCAGTACTTC.

The chain links TRBV15 to TRBJ2-7; D uncertain. Trimming removed 0 bases at V and 1 base at J, with 10 bases between. The CDR3 consists of 15 residues. CDR1 is LNHNV and CDR2 is YYDKDF in the germline V gene (reference sequence). The chain's CDR3 is CATSRDPVSSYEQYF. The CDR3 DNA is TGTGCCACCAGCAGAGATCCAGTTTCTTCCTACGAGCAGTACTTC.

This sequence joins TRBV19 and TRBJ1-4, with 8 bases aligning to TRBD1. V gave up 9 bases and J gave up 7 bases; unmatched junction bases: 16. CDR1 is LNHDA, CDR2 SQIVND, per germline (reference sequence). The CDR3 is made up of 16 amino acids. This CDR3 is CASRGQVASSGEKLFF. The CDR3 DNA follows: TGTGCCAGCCGGGGACAGGTCGCCTCTTCGGGTGAAAAACTGTTTTTT. The full variable domain, its missing parts supplied by reference TRBV19 and TRBJ1-4, is DGGITQSPKYLFRKEGQNVTLSCEQNLNHDAMYWYRQDPGQGLRLIYYSQIVNDFQKGDIAEGYSVSREKKESFPLTVTSAQKNPTAFYLCASRGQVASSGEKLFFGSGTQLSVL.

In this sample, this clone turned up once. The J gene is TRBJ1-5, the V gene TRBV4-1; possible D gene TRBD1, 5 bases. The V end lost 1 base, the J end lost 4 bases, and 8 bases lay between the germline ends. CDR1 MGHRA and CDR2 YSYEKL come from the germline V gene. This CDR3 comprises 14 residues. The CDR3 DNA is TGCGCCAGCAGCCAAGCAGGGATGAATCAGCCCCAGCATTTT. This encodes CASSQAGMNQPQHF.